This TCR beta chain was captured by sequencing in a study of T cells after yellow fever vaccination (dated 2019 in TCRdb). Context from the whole study: The SMART-Seq v4 Ultra Low Input RNA kit was used to prepare libraries from fractions with low cell numbers. Bulk PBMC replicates and cell subsets were isolated from blood drawn at multiple timepoints before and after both primary and secondary immunization. To follow T-cell clones before and after primary and booster YFV17D yellow fever vaccination, bulk TCR alpha and beta repertoires were sequenced over time. The cohort comprised two healthy male donors, one aged 18 to 30 and one aged 30 to 39 years. Beyond this particular receptor, the publication reports: Compared with the primary T-cell response, the secondary T-cell response was weaker but faster, peaking on day 5 rather than day 15. Only a couple of donors were included in the study, so the extent to which the findings can be generalized is limited. Computational filtering was required because FACS-sorted repertoires could contain abundant contaminating clonotypes from the bulk population. After the booster, most clones that had expanded after primary vaccination were detected again (approximately 95% of CD4 and around 88% of CD8), suggesting broad maintenance of memory. A small share of clonotypes occurred in both CD4 and CD8 compartments, likely arising from convergent recombination.

This clonotype turned up a few times. This receptor's antigen is unknown. Per-base qualities were not stored, and no clone one base away is much larger. Sequencing used an Illumina NovaSeq 6000. TCR cDNA was synthesized by 5'RACE template switching, which introduced a universal primer site and unique molecular identifiers. Priming of cDNA synthesis was performed from both the TCR alpha and TCR beta constant segments. Libraries were amplified in two PCR steps, with sample barcodes and sequencing adapters added in the second step. Sequencing of libraries was performed on Illumina HiSeq 2500 (2x100 bp) or NovaSeq (2x150 bp). In the original analysis: MIGEC was used to demultiplex reads and collapse the reads into UMI consensus sequences, and MiXCR was used for V(D)J alignment. Vaccine-responding clonotypes were defined with edgeR using replicate PBMC samples, requiring FDR below 0.01 and a log2 fold change above 5 up to day 15. Each bulk clonotype was labeled CD4 or CD8 based on which sequenced repertoire, CD4 or CD8, contained the clonotype at higher abundance. Through fastp at Q25 and MiXCR, TCRdb rebuilt clones from the public reads, retaining in-frame beta chains. All rows with the same CDR3 protein become a single entry with the most common DNA and genes. The V and J calls reflect TCRdb's pipeline rather than the authors' work. A total of approximately 260,000 distinct CDR3 sequences appear in this sample, around 4.9% of them only once. Under 3.5% of the sample comes from the top ten.

From the cysteine through the phenylalanine, the CDR3 covers 15 amino acids. Left in the record is the CDR3 DNA by itself, 45 bases read in frame from the first base. From a lookup of the germline V gene, CDR1 and CDR2 are SGDLS and YYNGEE. V and J lose 4 bases and 2 bases, and a span of 15 bases separates them. The treatment or condition label on this specimen signifies: live attenuated yellow fever vaccine strain. PBMCs were isolated from peripheral blood using a standard Ficoll-Paque protocol. CD4 and CD8 T-cell fractions were isolated with Dynabeads CD4 and CD8 positive selection kits. TriZol was used to extract RNA from bulk PBMCs, CD4 and CD8 fractions, and dextramer-positive and dextramer-negative fractions.

The origin of this receptor is a man younger than 35 who received the YFV17D yellow fever vaccine. The sequenced sample was CD4+ T cells sorted from PBMCs, obtained on the day of the yellow fever booster vaccination. The chain is encoded by TRBV9 joined to TRBJ1-2; the D gene cannot be named for sure. Read as DNA, the sequence is TGTGCCAGCAGCCCAGATCCGGGTCCAAACTATGGCTACACCTTC. It encodes CASSPDPGPNYGYTF.